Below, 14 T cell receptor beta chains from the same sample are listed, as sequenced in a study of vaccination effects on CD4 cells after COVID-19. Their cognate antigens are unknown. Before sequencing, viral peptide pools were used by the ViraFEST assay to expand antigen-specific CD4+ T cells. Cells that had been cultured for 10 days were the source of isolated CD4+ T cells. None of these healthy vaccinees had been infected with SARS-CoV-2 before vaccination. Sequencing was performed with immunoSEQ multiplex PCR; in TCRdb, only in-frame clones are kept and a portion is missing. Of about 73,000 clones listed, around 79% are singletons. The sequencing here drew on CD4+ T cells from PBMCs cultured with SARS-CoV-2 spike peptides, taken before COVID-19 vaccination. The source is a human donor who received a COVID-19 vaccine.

The CDR3: CASSQYNTEAFF. The CDR3 DNA reads as TGTGCCAGCAGTCAATATAACACTGAAGCTTTCTTT. The V gene is TRBV27, the J gene TRBJ1-1; no firm D call. The V end lost 5 bases, the J end lost 2 bases, and 6 bases lay between the germline ends. Germline CDR1 reads MNHEY; CDR2 reads SMNVEV (reference sequence). The CDR3 contains 12 residues.

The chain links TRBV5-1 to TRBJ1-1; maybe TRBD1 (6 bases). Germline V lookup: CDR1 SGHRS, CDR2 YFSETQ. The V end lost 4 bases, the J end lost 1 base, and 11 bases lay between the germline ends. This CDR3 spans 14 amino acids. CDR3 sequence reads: CASSRDTPNTEAFF. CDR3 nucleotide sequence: TGCGCCAGCAGCCGGGACACCCCGAACACTGAAGCTTTCTTT.

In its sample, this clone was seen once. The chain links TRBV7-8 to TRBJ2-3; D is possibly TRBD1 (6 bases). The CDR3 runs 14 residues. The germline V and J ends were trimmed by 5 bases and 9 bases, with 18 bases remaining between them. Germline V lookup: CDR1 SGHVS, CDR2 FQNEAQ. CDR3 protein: CASSLPTGTQTQYF. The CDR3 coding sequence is TGTGCCAGCAGCCTCCCGACAGGTACCCAAACGCAGTATTTT.

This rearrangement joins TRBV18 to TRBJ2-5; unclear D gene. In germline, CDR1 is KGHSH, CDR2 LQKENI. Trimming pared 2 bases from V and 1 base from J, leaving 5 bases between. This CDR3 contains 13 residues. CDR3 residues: CASSPGSQETQYF. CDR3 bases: TGTGCCAGCTCACCAGGATCCCAAGAGACCCAGTACTTC.

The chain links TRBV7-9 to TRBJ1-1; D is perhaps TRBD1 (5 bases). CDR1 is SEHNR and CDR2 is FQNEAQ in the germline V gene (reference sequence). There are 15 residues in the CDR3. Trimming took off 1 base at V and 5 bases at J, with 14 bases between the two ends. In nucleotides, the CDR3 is TGTGCCAGCAGCTTAGGCCTGGGGCTGGTTACTGAAGCTTTCTTT. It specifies CASSLGLGLVTEAFF.

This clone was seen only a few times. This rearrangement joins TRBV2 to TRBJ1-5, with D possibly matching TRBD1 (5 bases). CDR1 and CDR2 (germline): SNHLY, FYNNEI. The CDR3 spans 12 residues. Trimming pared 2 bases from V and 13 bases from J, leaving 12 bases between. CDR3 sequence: CASSERSGPQHF. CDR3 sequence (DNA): TGTGCCAGCAGTGAAAGGTCGGGACCGCAGCATTTT.

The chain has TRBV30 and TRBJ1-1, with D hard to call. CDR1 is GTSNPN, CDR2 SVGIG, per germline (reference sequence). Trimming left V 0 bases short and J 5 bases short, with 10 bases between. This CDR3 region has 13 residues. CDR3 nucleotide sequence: TGTGCCTGGAGTGTCCTGGCGGGAACTGAAGCTTTCTTT. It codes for CAWSVLAGTEAFF.

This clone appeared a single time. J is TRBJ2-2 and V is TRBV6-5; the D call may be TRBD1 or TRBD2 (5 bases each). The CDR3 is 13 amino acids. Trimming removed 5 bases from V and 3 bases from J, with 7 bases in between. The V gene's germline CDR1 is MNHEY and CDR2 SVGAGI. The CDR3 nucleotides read TGTGCCAGCAGTATGGGGGACACCGGGGAGCTGTTTTTT. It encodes CASSMGDTGELFF.

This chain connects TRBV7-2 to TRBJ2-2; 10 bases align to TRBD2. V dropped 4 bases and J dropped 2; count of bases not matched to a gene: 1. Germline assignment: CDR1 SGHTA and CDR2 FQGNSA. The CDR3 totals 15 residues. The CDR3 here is CASSWTSGNTGELFF. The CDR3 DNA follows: TGTGCCAGCAGCTGGACTAGCGGAAACACCGGGGAGCTGTTTTTT.

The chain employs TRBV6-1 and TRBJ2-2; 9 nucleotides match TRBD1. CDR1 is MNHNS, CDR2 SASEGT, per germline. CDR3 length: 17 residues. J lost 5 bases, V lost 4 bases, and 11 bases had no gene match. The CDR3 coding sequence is TGTGCCAGCAGTGGTTGGTGGGGACAGGGAAATACCGGGGAGCTGTTTTTT. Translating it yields CASSGWWGQGNTGELFF.

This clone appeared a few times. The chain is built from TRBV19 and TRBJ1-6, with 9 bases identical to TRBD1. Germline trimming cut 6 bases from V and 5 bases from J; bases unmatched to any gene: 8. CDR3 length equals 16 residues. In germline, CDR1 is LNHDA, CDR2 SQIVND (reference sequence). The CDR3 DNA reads TGTGCCAGTAGGACCGGGACAGGGTTTAATAATTCACCCCTCCACTTT. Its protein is CASRTGTGFNNSPLHF.

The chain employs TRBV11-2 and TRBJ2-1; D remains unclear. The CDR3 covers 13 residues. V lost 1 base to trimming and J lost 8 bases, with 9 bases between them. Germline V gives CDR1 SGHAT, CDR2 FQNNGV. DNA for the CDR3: TGTGCCAGCAGCTTAGCGGCCCGGCATGAGCAGTTCTTC. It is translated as CASSLAARHEQFF.

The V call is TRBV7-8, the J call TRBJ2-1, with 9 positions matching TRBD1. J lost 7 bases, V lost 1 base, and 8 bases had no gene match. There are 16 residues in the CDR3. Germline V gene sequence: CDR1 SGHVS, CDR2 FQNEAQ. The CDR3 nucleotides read TGTGCCAGCAGCTTAGAGGGACAGGGAATAGGTAATGAGCAGTTCTTC. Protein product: CASSLEGQGIGNEQFF.

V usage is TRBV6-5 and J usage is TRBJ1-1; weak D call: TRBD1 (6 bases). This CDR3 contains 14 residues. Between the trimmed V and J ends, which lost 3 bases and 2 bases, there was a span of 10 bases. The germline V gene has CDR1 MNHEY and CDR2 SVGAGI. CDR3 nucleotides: TGTGCCAGCAGTTATAGACAGGTTAACACTGAAGCTTTCTTT. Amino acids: CASSYRQVNTEAFF.